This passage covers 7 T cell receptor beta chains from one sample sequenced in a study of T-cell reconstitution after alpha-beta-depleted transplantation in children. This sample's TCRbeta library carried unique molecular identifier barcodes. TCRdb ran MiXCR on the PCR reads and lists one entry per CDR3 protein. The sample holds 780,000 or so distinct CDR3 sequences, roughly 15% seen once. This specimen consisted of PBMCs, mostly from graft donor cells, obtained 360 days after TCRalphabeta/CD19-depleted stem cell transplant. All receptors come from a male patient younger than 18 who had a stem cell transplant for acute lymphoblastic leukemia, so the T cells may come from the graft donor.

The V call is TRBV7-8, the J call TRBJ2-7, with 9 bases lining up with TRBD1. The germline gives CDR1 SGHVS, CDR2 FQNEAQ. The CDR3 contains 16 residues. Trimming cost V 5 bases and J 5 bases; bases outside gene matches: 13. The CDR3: CASSAGQGIIWNEQYF. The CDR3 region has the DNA TGTGCCAGCAGCGCGGGACAGGGAATAATTTGGAACGAGCAGTACTTC.

Here the CDR3 DNA reads TGTGCCAGCAGTGGGGTACAGGAGTTCCAAGAGACCCAGTACTTC. Translation gives CASSGVQEFQETQYF. This chain joins TRBV2 and TRBJ2-5; D is perhaps TRBD1 (5 bases). Germline CDR1 reads SNHLY; CDR2 reads FYNNEI. With 4 bases removed from V and 1 base from J, the gap between germline ends came to 13 bases. This CDR3 spans 15 amino acids.

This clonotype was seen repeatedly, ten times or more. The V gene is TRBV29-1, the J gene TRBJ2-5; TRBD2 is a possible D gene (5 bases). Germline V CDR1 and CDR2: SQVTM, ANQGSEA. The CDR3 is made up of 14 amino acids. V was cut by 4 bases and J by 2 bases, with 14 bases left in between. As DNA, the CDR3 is TGCAGCGTTGGATACGTAGGGAGTCAAGAGACCCAGTACTTC. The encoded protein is CSVGYVGSQETQYF.

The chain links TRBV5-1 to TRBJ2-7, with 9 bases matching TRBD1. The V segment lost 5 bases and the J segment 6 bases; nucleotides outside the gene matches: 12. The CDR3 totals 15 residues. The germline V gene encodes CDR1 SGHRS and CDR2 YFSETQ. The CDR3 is CASSLRDRVASEQYF. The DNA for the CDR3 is TGCGCCAGCAGTCTCCGGGACAGGGTCGCCTCCGAGCAGTACTTC.

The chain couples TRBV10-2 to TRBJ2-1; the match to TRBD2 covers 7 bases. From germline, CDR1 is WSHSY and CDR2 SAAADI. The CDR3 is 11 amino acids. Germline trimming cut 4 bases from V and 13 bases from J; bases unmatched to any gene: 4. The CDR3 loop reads CASSVQRGQFF. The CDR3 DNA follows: TGCGCCAGCAGTGTCCAGCGGGGACAGTTCTTC.

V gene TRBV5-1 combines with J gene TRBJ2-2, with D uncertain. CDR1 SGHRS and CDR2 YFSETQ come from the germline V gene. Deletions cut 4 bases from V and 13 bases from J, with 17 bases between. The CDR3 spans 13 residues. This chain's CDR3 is CASSDSSPERLFF. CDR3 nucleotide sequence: TGCGCCAGCAGCGATTCAAGCCCGGAACGGCTGTTTTTT.

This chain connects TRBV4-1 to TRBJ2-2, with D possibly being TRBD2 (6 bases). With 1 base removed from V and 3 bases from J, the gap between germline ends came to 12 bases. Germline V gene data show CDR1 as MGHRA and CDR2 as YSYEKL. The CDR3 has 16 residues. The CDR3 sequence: CASSQVILAYTGELFF. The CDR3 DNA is TGCGCCAGCAGCCAAGTGATACTAGCCTACACCGGGGAGCTGTTTTTT.